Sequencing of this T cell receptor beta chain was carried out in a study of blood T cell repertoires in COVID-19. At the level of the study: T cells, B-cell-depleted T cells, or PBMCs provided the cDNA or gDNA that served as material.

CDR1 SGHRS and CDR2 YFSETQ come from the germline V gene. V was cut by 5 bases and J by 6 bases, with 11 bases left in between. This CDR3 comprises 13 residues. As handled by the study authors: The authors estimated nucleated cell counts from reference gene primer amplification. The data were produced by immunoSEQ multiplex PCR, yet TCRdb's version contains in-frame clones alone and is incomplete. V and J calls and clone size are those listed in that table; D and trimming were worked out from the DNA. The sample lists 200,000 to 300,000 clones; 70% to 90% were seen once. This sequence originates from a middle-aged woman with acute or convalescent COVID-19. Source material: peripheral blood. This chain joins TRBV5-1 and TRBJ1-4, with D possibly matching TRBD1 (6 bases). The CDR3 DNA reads TGCGCCAGCAGAGCCCCAGGGGATGAAAAACTGTTTTTT. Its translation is CASRAPGDEKLFF. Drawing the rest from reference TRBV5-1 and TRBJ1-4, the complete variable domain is KAGVTQTPRYLIKTRGQQVTLSCSPISGHRSVSWYQQTPGQGLQFLFEYFSETQRNKGNFPGRFSGRQFSNSRSEMNVSTLELGDSALYLCASRAPGDEKLFFGSGTQLSVL.